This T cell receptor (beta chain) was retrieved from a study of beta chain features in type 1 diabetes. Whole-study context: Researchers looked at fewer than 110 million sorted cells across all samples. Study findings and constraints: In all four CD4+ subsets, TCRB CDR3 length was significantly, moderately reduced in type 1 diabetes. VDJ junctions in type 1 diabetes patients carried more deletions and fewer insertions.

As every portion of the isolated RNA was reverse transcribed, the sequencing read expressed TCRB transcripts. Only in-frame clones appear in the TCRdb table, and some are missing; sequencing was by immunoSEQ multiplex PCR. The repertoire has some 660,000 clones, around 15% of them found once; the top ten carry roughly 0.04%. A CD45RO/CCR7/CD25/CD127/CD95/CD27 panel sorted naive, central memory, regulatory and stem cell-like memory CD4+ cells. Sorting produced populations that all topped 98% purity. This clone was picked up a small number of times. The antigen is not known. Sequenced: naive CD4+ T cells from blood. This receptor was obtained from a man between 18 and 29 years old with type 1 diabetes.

CDR3 coding DNA: TGTGCCAGCAGTTTATTGGCAGGGGGCATCGCCAAAAACATTCAGTACTTC. Protein product: CASSLLAGGIAKNIQYF. The genes are TRBV28 and TRBJ2-4; TRBD1 agrees at 8 bases. Germline CDR1 MDHEN, CDR2 SYDVKM. The V gene end was trimmed by 1 base and the J gene end by 1 base; junction bases not matched to a gene: 6. This CDR3 has 17 amino acids.